This T cell receptor (beta chain) was profiled in a study of blood T cell repertoires in COVID-19 (TCRdb year 2020). As for the study more broadly: Samples from collaborators originated in the United States, Italy and Spain and spanned both the acute and convalescent phases of COVID-19. The material from the prospective study consisted of cDNA or gDNA derived from T cells, B-cell-depleted T cells, or PBMCs. Subjects who had been exposed to COVID-19, were actively infected with it, or had recovered from it provided the deeply sampled blood TCRbeta repertoires that made up the dataset. The repertoires were released in a freely available public database meant as a resource for research on the immune response to SARS-CoV-2. The samples were drawn from two sources: the first 160 participants of the ongoing ImmuneRACE study, and over 950 subjects contributed by 6 global collaborators. Nearly every sample came with metadata listing a de-identified subject ID, COVID-19 status, age in years and sex. Where HLA class I and class II types were available, the types were taken from metadata supplied by the sample provider, not from assay-based typing. What the authors observed across the whole study: The amount of clinical and demographic metadata varied by source and participant and was provided uncurated.

The CDR3 has 14 amino acids, counting the end cysteine and phenylalanine. The sequence is cut down to CDR3 DNA, 42 bases in frame from base 1. V and J lose 1 base and 4 bases, and a span of 10 bases separates them. The germline V gene (reference sequence) gives CDR1 as MNHEY and CDR2 as SMNVEV. Whole blood was collected in K2EDTA tubes by collaborating institutions according to the institutions' own protocols. For TCRbeta analysis, collaborator samples were shipped as frozen whole blood, as isolated PBMCs, or as DNA extracted from either sample type. TCRbeta CDR3 regions were amplified from genomic DNA by means of the immunoSEQ Assay, a bias-controlled multiplex PCR. Concerning the study's data processing: The number of nucleated cells in each sample was estimated from the amplification of reference gene primers within the assay. To quantify the absolute abundance of each unique TCRbeta CDR3 rearrangement, sequence reads were collapsed and filtered. For each sample, productive Simpson clonality was calculated as the square root of Simpson's diversity index over productive rearrangements. TCRdb limited this immuneACCESS table to in-frame rearrangements with V and J called. A share of clones is missing; checked studies link under half to unresolved V genes, and the rest is unexplained. V, J and clone size were drawn from that table, and D and trimming were deduced from the DNA. The sample records around 53,000 clones, 87% of which are singletons. Of the sample, less than 4% falls within the top ten clones.

Of note for this clone: What antigen it recognizes has not been identified. No base quality information exists; no much larger clone differs at one position.

This chain joins TRBV27 to TRBJ2-5, with TRBD1 tentatively as D gene (6 bases match). Sequencing was done on a sample of peripheral blood. The clonotype comes from a man in his forties or fifties with acute or convalescent COVID-19. DNA sequence: TGTGCCAGCAGTTTATTTGGGGGCGGAGAGACCCAGTACTTC. Its translation is CASSLFGGGETQYF.